Following are 18 T cell receptor beta chains from one sample sequenced in a study of technical replicates of blood from a few donors. Repertoires were generated with immunoSEQ multiplex PCR, while TCRdb's copy carries only in-frame clones and drops some. Among tens of thousands of clones listed, 95% were seen once. The specimen sequenced was T cells isolated from PBMCs. These receptors originate from a human donor in good health.

This rearrangement joins TRBV27 to TRBJ1-1; D gene ambiguous. The CDR3 spans 13 residues. V lost 2 bases to trimming and J lost 1 base, with 5 bases between them. Germline V gives CDR1 MNHEY, CDR2 SMNVEV (reference sequence). CDR3 DNA sequence: TGTGCCAGCAGTTTAACTCGGAACACTGAAGCTTTCTTT. Translation gives CASSLTRNTEAFF.

The rearrangement links TRBV5-6 to TRBJ2-7, with 9 bases matching TRBD2. In germline, CDR1 is SGHDT, CDR2 YYEEEE. V gave up 6 bases and J gave up 11 bases; unmatched junction bases: 15. CDR3 length equals 14 residues. CDR3 DNA sequence: TGTGCCAGCACCACCGGGACTAGCCAAACTAGGGAGTACTTC. It specifies CASTTGTSQTREYF.

The chain is built from TRBV11-3 and TRBJ1-4; TRBD1 aligns across 7 bases. With V trimmed by 5 bases and J by 6 bases, 9 bases remained unmatched. The germline gives CDR1 SGHNT, CDR2 YENEEA. This CDR3 contains 15 residues. DNA of the CDR3: TGTGCCAGCAGCGAAGGACAGGCCCACCATGAAAAACTGTTTTTT. Translating gives CASSEGQAHHEKLFF.

This clone appeared a single time. V is TRBV10-2 and J is TRBJ2-1; D is unclear. CDR1 is WSHSY, CDR2 SAAADI, per germline. The CDR3 contains 14 residues. The V and J ends lost 4 bases and 0 bases respectively, with 7 bases between them. CDR3 bases: TGCGCCAGCAGTGTGGCGGACTCCTACAATGAGCAGTTCTTC. It encodes CASSVADSYNEQFF.

V and J are TRBV13 and TRBJ2-2; 12 nucleotides agree with TRBD2. Germline CDR1 PRHDT, CDR2 FYEKMQ (reference sequence). The junction had 9 bases not matched to a gene; V was cut back by 7 bases and J by 6 bases. This CDR3 has 16 residues. CDR3 region: CASTQAPSGRAGELFF. Here the CDR3 DNA reads TGTGCCAGCACCCAGGCCCCTAGCGGGAGGGCCGGGGAGCTGTTTTTT.

The chain joins TRBV5-1 to TRBJ2-7, with D perhaps TRBD1 (5 bases). Germline V gene sequence: CDR1 SGHRS, CDR2 YFSETQ. The CDR3 consists of 14 residues. The V end was cut by 0 bases, the J end by 0 bases, with 7 bases between. The CDR3 sequence: CASSLGDSSYEQYF. The CDR3 DNA is TGCGCCAGCAGCTTGGGAGACAGCTCCTACGAGCAGTACTTC.

The V and J genes are TRBV7-2 and TRBJ2-3; TRBD1 matches at 9 bases. CDR1 is SGHTA and CDR2 is FQGNSA in the germline V gene. The length of the CDR3 is 13 residues. Trimming cost V 5 bases and J 9 bases; bases outside gene matches: 6. The CDR3 region has the DNA TGTGCCAGCAGCACCTCACAGGGGGCAACGCAGTATTTT. It codes for CASSTSQGATQYF.

The chain joins TRBV5-5 to TRBJ1-1; a possible D gene is TRBD1 (5 bases). Per the germline V gene, CDR1 is SGHKS and CDR2 is YYEKEE (reference sequence). V dropped 2 bases and J dropped 5 bases, with 13 bases sitting between them. This CDR3 has 14 residues. CDR3 in amino acids: CASSFYRSETEAFF. CDR3 DNA: TGTGCCAGCAGCTTTTACAGGAGCGAGACTGAAGCTTTCTTT. Based on the CDR3 plus reference TRBV5-5 and TRBJ1-1, the full variable domain is DAGVTQSPTHLIKTRGQQVTLRCSPISGHKSVSWYQQVLGQGPQFIFQYYEKEERGRGNFPDRFSARQFPNYSSELNVNALLLGDSALYLCASSFYRSETEAFFGQGTRLTVV.

The V and J genes are TRBV2 and TRBJ1-1, with 9 bases fitting TRBD1. V gave up 3 bases and J gave up 5 bases; unmatched junction bases: 7. The germline CDR1 and CDR2 sequences are SNHLY and FYNNEI. The CDR3 covers 15 residues. The CDR3 spells CASSDSGQGLTEAFF. Here the CDR3 DNA reads TGTGCCAGCAGTGATTCGGGACAGGGTCTTACTGAAGCTTTCTTT.

V usage is TRBV25-1 and J usage is TRBJ2-1, with 7 nucleotides matching TRBD2. CDR3 size: 13 residues. Germline values: CDR1 MGHDK, CDR2 SYGVNS. V was clipped by 5 bases and J by 14 bases; unmatched bases: 12. The CDR3 sequence: CASSPRGGEGKFF. For the CDR3, the DNA is TGTGCCAGCAGTCCGAGGGGAGGGGAAGGGAAGTTCTTC.

The gene calls are TRBV7-8 and TRBJ2-5, with D perhaps TRBD2 (5 bases). The CDR3 runs to 15 residues. Per germline, CDR1 SGHVS and CDR2 FQNEAQ. V was clipped by 1 base and J by 10 bases, with 19 bases between them. CDR3: CASSLEVVRRTFQYF. The CDR3 DNA reads as TGTGCCAGCAGCTTAGAAGTAGTTCGCCGGACTTTCCAGTACTTC.

J is TRBJ2-3 and V is TRBV6-1; 8 bases map to TRBD2. CDR3 length: 14 residues. Germline CDR1 MNHNS, CDR2 SASEGT. J was trimmed by 2 bases and V by 4 bases; bases with no gene match: 2. In DNA, the CDR3 is TGTGCCAGCAGTGCTAGCGGGCCCACAGATACGCAGTATTTT. Protein sequence: CASSASGPTDTQYF.

This chain joins TRBV23-1 and TRBJ2-7; possibly TRBD2 for D (6 bases). TRBV23-1 is labeled an ORF, and its function is uncertain. With 2 bases removed from V and 7 bases from J, the gap between germline ends came to 15 bases. The CDR3 length is 14 residues. CDR3 sequence (DNA): TGCGCCAGCAGTCAAGCTGCCTCGGAGGGAGAGCAGTACTTC. Amino acids: CASSQAASEGEQYF.

This chain joins TRBV2 and TRBJ1-2, with D possibly being TRBD1 (6 bases). V lost 3 bases and J 4 bases, leaving 12 bases between the germline ends. Germline V CDR1 and CDR2: SNHLY, FYNNEI. The CDR3 is 14 residues long. The CDR3 sequence is CASSEVGTSYGYTF. The CDR3 DNA sequence: TGTGCCAGCAGTGAGGTTGGGACATCCTATGGCTACACCTTC.

The V gene is TRBV19, the J gene TRBJ2-3; D might be TRBD2 (6 bases). The CDR3 is 14 amino acids. V lost 2 bases and J 5 bases, leaving 11 bases between the germline ends. Germline CDR1 LNHDA, CDR2 SQIVND (reference sequence). The CDR3 DNA sequence: TGTGCCAGTAGTATATCGGTGGGGGGAGATACGCAGTATTTT. Protein product: CASSISVGGDTQYF. The full variable domain, with the rest looked up from reference TRBV19 and TRBJ2-3, is DGGITQSPKYLFRKEGQNVTLSCEQNLNHDAMYWYRQDPGQGLRLIYYSQIVNDFQKGDIAEGYSVSREKKESFPLTVTSAQKNPTAFYLCASSISVGGDTQYFGPGTRLTVL.

The CDR3 here is CASSRHFYEQYF. Written as DNA, the CDR3 is TGTGCCAGCAGCCGACACTTCTACGAGCAGTACTTC. The V call is TRBV5-5, the J call TRBJ2-7, with unresolved D. CDR3 length equals 12 residues. Trimming removed 4 bases from V and 3 bases from J, with 8 bases in between. Germline-derived CDR1 and CDR2 are SGHKS and YYEKEE (reference sequence).

The chain recombines TRBV7-8 with TRBJ2-7; 7 bases align to TRBD2. Germline loops: CDR1 SGHVS, CDR2 FQNEAQ. This CDR3 contains 14 residues. Trimming removed 5 bases from V and 1 base from J; junction bases left unmatched: 5. The CDR3 bases are TGTGCCAGCAGCCCATGGACTAGATCCTACGAGCAGTACTTC. Protein product: CASSPWTRSYEQYF.

CDR3 region: CASMRGGNTEAFF. The DNA of the CDR3 is TGTGCCAGTATGAGGGGAGGGAACACTGAAGCTTTCTTT. This chain uses TRBV19 with TRBJ1-1, with D maybe TRBD1 (5 bases). The germline gives CDR1 LNHDA, CDR2 SQIVND (reference sequence). The V end was cut by 7 bases, the J end by 1 base, with 10 bases between. The CDR3 runs 13 residues.